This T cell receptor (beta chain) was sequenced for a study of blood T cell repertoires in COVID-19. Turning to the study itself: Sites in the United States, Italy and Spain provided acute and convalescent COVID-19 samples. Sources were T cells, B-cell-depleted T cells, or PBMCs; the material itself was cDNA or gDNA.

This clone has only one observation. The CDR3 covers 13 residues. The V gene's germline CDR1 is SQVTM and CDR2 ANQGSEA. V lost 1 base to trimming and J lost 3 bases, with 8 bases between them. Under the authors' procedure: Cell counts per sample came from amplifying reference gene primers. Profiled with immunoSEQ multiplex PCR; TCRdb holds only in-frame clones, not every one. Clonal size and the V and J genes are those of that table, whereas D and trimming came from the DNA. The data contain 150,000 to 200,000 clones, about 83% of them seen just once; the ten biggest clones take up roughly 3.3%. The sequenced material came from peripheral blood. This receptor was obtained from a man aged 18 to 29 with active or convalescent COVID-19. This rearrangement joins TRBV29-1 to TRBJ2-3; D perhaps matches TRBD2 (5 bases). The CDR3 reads CSVEGSGTDTQYF. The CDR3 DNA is TGCAGCGTTGAAGGGTCGGGGACAGATACGCAGTATTTT.